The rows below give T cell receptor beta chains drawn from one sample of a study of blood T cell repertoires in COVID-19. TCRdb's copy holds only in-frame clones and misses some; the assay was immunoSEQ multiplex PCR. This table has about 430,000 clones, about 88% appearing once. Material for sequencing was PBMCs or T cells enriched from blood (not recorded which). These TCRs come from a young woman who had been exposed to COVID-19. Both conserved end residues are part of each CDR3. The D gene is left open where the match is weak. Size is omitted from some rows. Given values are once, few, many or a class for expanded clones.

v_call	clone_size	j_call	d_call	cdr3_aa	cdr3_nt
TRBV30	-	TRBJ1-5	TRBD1	CAWTQGQGFSNQPQHF	TGTGCCTGGACCCAGGGACAGGGGTTTAGCAATCAGCCCCAGCATTTT
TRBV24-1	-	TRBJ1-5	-	CATSLSNQPQHF	TGTGCCACCAGTCTTAGCAATCAGCCCCAGCATTTT
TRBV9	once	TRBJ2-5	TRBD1	CASSVGGQGAQETQYF	TGTGCCAGCAGCGTAGGGGGGCAGGGGGCCCAAGAGACCCAGTACTTC
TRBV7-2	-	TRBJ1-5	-	CASSPGGLNSNQPQHF	TGTGCCAGCAGCCCCGGGGGTCTTAATAGCAATCAGCCCCAGCATTTT
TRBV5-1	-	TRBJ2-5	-	CASSPGGAGETQYF	TGCGCCAGCAGCCCTGGGGGGGCAGGGGAGACCCAGTACTTC
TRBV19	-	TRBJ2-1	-	CASSIGAGRSSYNEQFF	TGTGCCAGTAGTATTGGAGCGGGTCGGAGCTCCTACAATGAGCAGTTCTTC
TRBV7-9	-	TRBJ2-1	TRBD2	CASSPWGVRAGVDNEQFF	TGTGCCAGCAGCCCTTGGGGGGTTCGAGCGGGAGTTGATAATGAGCAGTTCTTC
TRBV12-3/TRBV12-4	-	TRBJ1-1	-	CASSFRDTEAFF	TGTGCCAGCAGTTTTCGGGACACTGAAGCTTTCTTT
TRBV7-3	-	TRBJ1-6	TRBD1	CASSLKDREGNSPLHF	TGTGCCAGCAGCTTGAAGGACAGGGAAGGGAATTCACCCCTCCACTTT
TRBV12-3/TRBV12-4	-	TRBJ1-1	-	CASSFSMLAEAFF	TGTGCCAGCAGTTTTAGCATGCTCGCTGAAGCTTTCTTT
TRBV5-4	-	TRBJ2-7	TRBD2	CASSFNRGGGGGEQYF	TGTGCCAGCAGCTTCAACCGGGGGGGCGGAGGCGGCGAGCAGTACTTC
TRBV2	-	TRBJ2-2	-	CASSEEVWASTGELFF	TGTGCCAGCAGTGAAGAGGTTTGGGCATCCACCGGGGAGCTGTTTTTT
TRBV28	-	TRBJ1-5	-	CASSRYRTSSNQPQHF	TGTGCCAGCAGTCGATACCGGACAAGTAGCAATCAGCCCCAGCATTTT